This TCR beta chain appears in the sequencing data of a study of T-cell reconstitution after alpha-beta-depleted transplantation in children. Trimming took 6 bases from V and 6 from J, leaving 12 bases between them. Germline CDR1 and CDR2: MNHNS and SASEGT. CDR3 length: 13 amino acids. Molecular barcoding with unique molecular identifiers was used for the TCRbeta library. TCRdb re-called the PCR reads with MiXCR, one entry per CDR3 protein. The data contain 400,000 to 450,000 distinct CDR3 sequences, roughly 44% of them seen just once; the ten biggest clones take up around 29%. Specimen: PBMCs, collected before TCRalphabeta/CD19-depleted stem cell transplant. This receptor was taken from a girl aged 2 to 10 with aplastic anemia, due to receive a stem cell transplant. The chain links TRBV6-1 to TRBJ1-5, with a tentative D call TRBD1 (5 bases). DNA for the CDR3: TGTGCCAGCAGCTCCGGGGGTACTCAGCCCCAGCATTTT. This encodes CASSSGGTQPQHF.